This T cell receptor beta chain was captured in a study of CD8 T cells in Susac syndrome. Random hexamers were used to reverse transcribe an amount of roughly 0.45 to 1 ug RNA. A single record per CDR3 protein comes from TCRdb applying MiXCR to the immunoSEQ multiplex PCR reads. The table shows around 200,000 distinct CDR3 sequences, with 85% to 95% occurring only once. This receptor was identified in a human donor in good health. Sequences were obtained from CD4+ T cells from PBMCs.

The CDR3 nucleotides read TGCAGCGTTGCCCAAGGGGTCGGCCAGCCCCAGCATTTT. It codes for CSVAQGVGQPQHF. The chain combines TRBV29-1 with TRBJ1-5; D is perhaps TRBD1 (5 bases). This CDR3 has 13 residues. Germline V gene lookup returns CDR1 SQVTM and CDR2 ANQGSEA. V gave up 4 bases and J gave up 7 bases, with 14 bases separating them.